A selection of T cell receptor beta chains follows, all from one sample in a study of CD8+ T cells in alopecia areata. Using immunoSEQ multiplex PCR, the repertoire was profiled, and TCRdb retains in-frame clones only, with some absent. The data hold around 300,000 clones, with about 62% observed a single time. The sequencing used CD4+ T cells sorted from blood, collected around week 54, from a patient treated with tofacitinib. These receptors were taken from a human donor with alopecia areata. Each CDR3 is given with its conserved first and last residue. Fields, in order: V gene, clone size, J gene, D gene, CDR3 protein, CDR3 DNA. The D gene is left open where the match is weak. The size of a clone is reported for some rows only, either as once, few or many, or as a class for expanded clones.

v_gene: TRBV9
abundance: .
j_gene: TRBJ2-5
d_gene: TRBD1
CDR3aa: CASSPGQGQETQYF
CDR3nt: TGTGCCAGCAGCCCTGGACAGGGCCAAGAGACCCAGTACTTC

v_gene: TRBV18
abundance: .
j_gene: TRBJ2-1
d_gene: TRBD2
CDR3aa: CASSPLLAGVGNEQFF
CDR3nt: TGTGCCAGCTCACCACTTCTAGCGGGGGTCGGCAATGAGCAGTTCTTC

v_gene: TRBV29-1
abundance: few
j_gene: TRBJ2-4
d_gene: TRBD1
CDR3aa: CSVLDRGKNIQYF
CDR3nt: TGCAGCGTGCTGGACAGGGGCAAAAACATTCAGTACTTC

v_gene: TRBV27
abundance: .
j_gene: TRBJ2-7
d_gene: .
CDR3aa: CASSFTRSYEQYF
CDR3nt: TGTGCCAGCAGTTTCACAAGATCCTACGAGCAGTACTTC

v_gene: TRBV7-9
abundance: .
j_gene: TRBJ2-2
d_gene: .
CDR3aa: CASSLVIGQGRTGELFF
CDR3nt: TGTGCCAGCAGCTTAGTAATCGGGCAGGGTCGAACCGGGGAGCTGTTTTTT

v_gene: TRBV30
abundance: .
j_gene: TRBJ2-6
d_gene: TRBD1
CDR3aa: CAWSHRGGSSGANVLTF
CDR3nt: TGTGCCTGGAGCCACAGGGGCGGTAGCTCTGGGGCCAACGTCCTGACTTTC

v_gene: TRBV5-1
abundance: few
j_gene: TRBJ2-3
d_gene: TRBD1
CDR3aa: CASSRQGAVDTQYF
CDR3nt: TGCGCCAGCAGCCGACAGGGGGCCGTAGATACGCAGTATTTT

v_gene: TRBV6-6
abundance: .
j_gene: TRBJ2-7
d_gene: .
CDR3aa: CASSYDSLTREQYF
CDR3nt: TGTGCCAGCAGTTACGATAGTCTGACGCGTGAGCAGTACTTC

v_gene: TRBV30
abundance: .
j_gene: TRBJ1-1
d_gene: .
CDR3aa: CAWSAMQLPFF
CDR3nt: TGTGCCTGGAGTGCCATGCAGTTGCCTTTCTTT

v_gene: TRBV5-6
abundance: .
j_gene: TRBJ2-1
d_gene: TRBD2
CDR3aa: CASNLRLAGSYGEQFF
CDR3nt: TGTGCCAGCAACTTACGACTAGCGGGGAGTTACGGTGAGCAGTTCTTC

v_gene: TRBV6-5
abundance: .
j_gene: TRBJ1-2
d_gene: .
CDR3aa: CASTGRDYGYTF
CDR3nt: TGTGCCAGTACTGGACGGGACTATGGCTACACCTTC

v_gene: TRBV6-6
abundance: .
j_gene: TRBJ2-5
d_gene: .
CDR3aa: CASSYSWETQYF
CDR3nt: TGTGCCAGCAGTTACTCGTGGGAGACCCAGTACTTC

v_gene: TRBV5-6
abundance: few
j_gene: TRBJ1-6
d_gene: .
CDR3aa: CASSPGGLRNSPLHF
CDR3nt: TGTGCCAGCAGCCCTGGGGGACTGCGTAATTCACCCCTCCACTTT

v_gene: TRBV30
abundance: .
j_gene: TRBJ1-1
d_gene: .
CDR3aa: CAWSVTGRNTEAFF
CDR3nt: TGTGCCTGGAGTGTAACAGGGAGGAACACTGAAGCTTTCTTT

v_gene: TRBV7-9
abundance: .
j_gene: TRBJ2-5
d_gene: .
CDR3aa: CASSLLGETQYF
CDR3nt: TGTGCCAGCAGCCTCCTGGGGGAGACCCAGTACTTC

v_gene: TRBV5-4
abundance: few
j_gene: TRBJ1-2
d_gene: .
CDR3aa: CASSLVGGRGGYTF
CDR3nt: TGTGCCAGCAGCTTGGTAGGGGGGAGAGGCGGCTACACCTTC

v_gene: TRBV7-2
abundance: few
j_gene: TRBJ1-6
d_gene: .
CDR3aa: CASSLDPGGYSPLHF
CDR3nt: TGTGCCAGCAGCTTAGATCCGGGTGGGTATTCACCCCTCCACTTT

v_gene: TRBV25-1
abundance: few
j_gene: TRBJ1-2
d_gene: TRBD1
CDR3aa: CASSASDRGAYGYTF
CDR3nt: TGTGCCAGCAGTGCTTCGGACAGGGGTGCCTATGGCTACACCTTC

v_gene: TRBV18
abundance: once
j_gene: TRBJ2-5
d_gene: .
CDR3aa: CASSGELQETQYF
CDR3nt: TGTGCCAGCTCCGGAGAATTACAAGAGACCCAGTACTTC

v_gene: TRBV5-5
abundance: .
j_gene: TRBJ2-2
d_gene: TRBD2
CDR3aa: CASSSTGTSVGTGELFF
CDR3nt: TGTGCCAGCAGCTCAACCGGGACTAGCGTCGGCACCGGGGAGCTGTTTTTT